These T cell receptor beta chains were read from a single sample in a study of T cells in Graves' hyperthyroidism and ophthalmopathy. Each CDR3 protein gets one entry after TCRdb re-called the multiplex PCR reads with MiXCR. The data contain under 450,000 distinct CDR3 sequences, roughly 15% of them singletons. The sample was blood. Receptor source: a woman in her twenties or thirties with Graves' hyperthyroidism that later progressed to Graves' ophthalmopathy. CDR3s include the opening cysteine and the closing phenylalanine or tryptophan. The order of the fields is clone size, V gene, D gene, J gene, CDR3 DNA, CDR3 protein. The D gene is left open where the match is weak. Size is stated for part of the rows, as once, few or many counts, or as a class when the clone is expanded.

clone_size: many
v_call: TRBV7-2
d_call: TRBD2
j_call: TRBJ2-7
cdr3_nt: TGTGCCAGCAGCGACACCGGGACTAGATCTTACGAGCAGTACTTC
cdr3_aa: CASSDTGTRSYEQYF

clone_size: many
v_call: TRBV7-8
d_call: TRBD1
j_call: TRBJ1-1
cdr3_nt: TGTGCCAGCAGCGGACTACAGGGGGCATACACTGAAGCTTTCTTT
cdr3_aa: CASSGLQGAYTEAFF

clone_size: many
v_call: TRBV6-1
d_call: NA
j_call: TRBJ2-2
cdr3_nt: TGTGCCAGCAGTCCGCATAGAGCGAACACCGGGGAGCTGTTTTTT
cdr3_aa: CASSPHRANTGELFF

clone_size: many
v_call: TRBV20-1
d_call: NA
j_call: TRBJ2-3
cdr3_nt: TGCAGTGCTAGAGATCGGGGACCTATTACAGATACGCAGTATTTT
cdr3_aa: CSARDRGPITDTQYF

clone_size: many
v_call: TRBV20-1
d_call: NA
j_call: TRBJ2-7
cdr3_nt: TGCAGTGCTAACCCGCCCGAGGGGGATCTCGCCGAGCAGTACTTC
cdr3_aa: CSANPPEGDLAEQYF

clone_size: many
v_call: TRBV11-1
d_call: TRBD1
j_call: TRBJ1-1
cdr3_nt: TGTGCCAGCAGCCCCACAGGGGGCGCGGGCACTGAAGCTTTCTTT
cdr3_aa: CASSPTGGAGTEAFF

clone_size: NA
v_call: TRBV9
d_call: NA
j_call: TRBJ2-2
cdr3_nt: TGTGCCAGCAGCGACGAGCGGTACACCGGGGAGCTGTTTTTT
cdr3_aa: CASSDERYTGELFF

clone_size: many
v_call: TRBV12-3/TRBV12-4
d_call: NA
j_call: TRBJ2-2
cdr3_nt: TGTGCCAGCAGTTTCCTAGCAGTGAACACCGGGGAGCTGTTTTTT
cdr3_aa: CASSFLAVNTGELFF

clone_size: NA
v_call: TRBV6-4
d_call: TRBD2
j_call: TRBJ2-2
cdr3_nt: TGTGCCAGCAGTCCCGGGACTAGCAACACCGGGGAGCTGTTTTTT
cdr3_aa: CASSPGTSNTGELFF

clone_size: NA
v_call: TRBV28
d_call: TRBD1
j_call: TRBJ1-1
cdr3_nt: TGTGCCAGCAGTCCTACAGGGGGAGGAACTGAAGCTTTCTTT
cdr3_aa: CASSPTGGGTEAFF

clone_size: many
v_call: TRBV7-9
d_call: NA
j_call: TRBJ2-3
cdr3_nt: TGTGCCAGCAGCTTTTCCACGGTGACAGATACGCAGTATTTT
cdr3_aa: CASSFSTVTDTQYF

clone_size: many
v_call: TRBV2
d_call: TRBD1
j_call: TRBJ1-6
cdr3_nt: TGTGCCAGCAGTGGGGGGACAGGGGTCTCACCCCTCCACTTT
cdr3_aa: CASSGGTGVSPLHF

clone_size: NA
v_call: TRBV7-9
d_call: NA
j_call: TRBJ2-7
cdr3_nt: TGTGTCAGCAGCTCCCCAATAGTGTCGGGGGCAGGGGAGCAGTACTTC
cdr3_aa: CVSSSPIVSGAGEQYF

clone_size: many
v_call: TRBV5-5
d_call: NA
j_call: TRBJ1-2
cdr3_nt: TGTGCCAGCAGCTTGTCTTTACTTAACTATGGCTACACCTTC
cdr3_aa: CASSLSLLNYGYTF

clone_size: NA
v_call: TRBV2
d_call: NA
j_call: TRBJ2-6
cdr3_nt: TGTGCCAGAGATCGTTACTCTGGGGCCAACGTCCTGACTTTC
cdr3_aa: CARDRYSGANVLTF

clone_size: many
v_call: TRBV12-3/TRBV12-4
d_call: TRBD1
j_call: TRBJ2-2
cdr3_nt: TGTGCCAGCGGGACAGGCACCGGGACCCGCACCGGGGAGCTGTTTTTT
cdr3_aa: CASGTGTGTRTGELFF

clone_size: many
v_call: TRBV20-1
d_call: NA
j_call: TRBJ2-5
cdr3_nt: TGCAGTGCTAGAGTACCGTGGGGTCCCCGGGAGACCCAGTACTTC
cdr3_aa: CSARVPWGPRETQYF

clone_size: NA
v_call: TRBV24-1
d_call: NA
j_call: TRBJ2-1
cdr3_nt: TGTGCCACCAGTGATTTCGGCCGAACATACAATGAGCAGTTCTTC
cdr3_aa: CATSDFGRTYNEQFF

clone_size: few
v_call: TRBV5-1
d_call: TRBD1
j_call: TRBJ2-7
cdr3_nt: TGCGCCAGCAGCTTGAGGATCGGACAGGGGTCCAACGAGCAGTACTTC
cdr3_aa: CASSLRIGQGSNEQYF

clone_size: many
v_call: TRBV28
d_call: NA
j_call: TRBJ1-5
cdr3_nt: TGTGCCAGCAGCGTCGTAGGGGACGTCGGTCAGCCCCAGCATTTT
cdr3_aa: CASSVVGDVGQPQHF